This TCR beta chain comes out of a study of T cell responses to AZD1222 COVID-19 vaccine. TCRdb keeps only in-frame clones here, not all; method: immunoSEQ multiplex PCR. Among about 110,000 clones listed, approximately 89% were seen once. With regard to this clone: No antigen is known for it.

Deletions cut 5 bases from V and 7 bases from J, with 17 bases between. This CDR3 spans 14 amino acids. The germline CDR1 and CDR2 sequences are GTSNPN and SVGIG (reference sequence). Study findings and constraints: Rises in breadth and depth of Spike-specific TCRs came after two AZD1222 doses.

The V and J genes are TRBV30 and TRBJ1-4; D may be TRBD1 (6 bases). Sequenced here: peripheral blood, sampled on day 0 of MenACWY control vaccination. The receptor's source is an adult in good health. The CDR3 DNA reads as TGTGCCTGGGCCCAAGGGGGGGGCGGTGAAAAACTGTTTTTT. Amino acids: CAWAQGGGGEKLFF.